The 20 T cell receptor beta chains below were found in one sample sequenced in a study of blood T cell repertoires in COVID-19. TCRdb keeps only in-frame clones here, not all; method: immunoSEQ multiplex PCR. The sample holds 150,000 to 180,000 clones, just under 85% seen once. The specimen was peripheral blood. The receptor source for this set is a woman between 55 and 75 years old with acute or convalescent COVID-19.

This clone was seen a few times. This chain links TRBV5-1 with TRBJ1-5; D unresolved. This CDR3 comprises 13 residues. Germline values: CDR1 SGHRS, CDR2 YFSETQ. Trimming took 0 bases from V and 7 from J, leaving 8 bases between them. CDR3 bases: TGCGCCAGCAGCTTGGGTCCTGAGCAGCCCCAGCATTTT. Protein sequence: CASSLGPEQPQHF.

V and J are TRBV6-6 and TRBJ1-1, with TRBD1 as a possible D gene (6 bases). Germline CDR1 MNHNY, CDR2 SVGAGI (reference sequence). CDR3 length: 15 residues. Trimming shortened V by 0 bases and J by 0 bases, and 8 bases separated the two germline ends. CDR3 loop: CASSYSGQMNTEAFF. The CDR3 DNA is TGTGCCAGCAGTTACTCCGGACAGATGAACACTGAAGCTTTCTTT.

The chain joins TRBV7-9 to TRBJ1-2, with D hard to call. This CDR3 has 14 residues. CDR1 SEHNR and CDR2 FQNEAQ come from the germline V gene (reference sequence). V was clipped by 3 bases and J by 4 bases, with 12 bases between them. CDR3: CASSLEGTLYGYTF. The CDR3 region has the DNA TGTGCCAGCAGCTTGGAGGGAACTCTCTATGGCTACACCTTC. Drawing the rest from reference TRBV7-9 and TRBJ1-2, the complete variable domain is DTGVSQNPRHKITKRGQNVTFRCDPISEHNRLYWYRQTLGQGPEFLTYFQNEAQLEKSRLLSDRFSAERPKGSFSTLEIQRTEQGDSAMYLCASSLEGTLYGYTFGSGTRLTVV.

J is TRBJ2-5 and V is TRBV5-8; the match to TRBD2 covers 14 bases. The V segment lost 7 bases and the J segment 4 bases; nucleotides outside the gene matches: 12. The CDR3 consists of 17 residues. Germline loops: CDR1 SGHTS, CDR2 YDEGEE. This CDR3 reads CASGLGLAGVRGETQYF. The CDR3 nucleotides read TGTGCCAGCGGGTTGGGACTAGCGGGGGTCCGAGGAGAGACCCAGTACTTC.

DNA of the CDR3: TGTGCCAGCAGCCTTGGCGACAGAAACTATAATTCACCCCTCCACTTT. It specifies CASSLGDRNYNSPLHF. This sequence joins TRBV14 and TRBJ1-6; D is perhaps TRBD1 (5 bases). This CDR3 has 16 amino acids. Trimming cost V 4 bases and J 3 bases, with 13 bases left between them. CDR1 and CDR2 (germline): SGHDN, FVKESK.

The chain recombines TRBV7-8 with TRBJ1-1; D not resolved. V shed 5 bases and J shed 1 base, with 8 bases lying between them. Germline V gene lookup returns CDR1 SGHVS and CDR2 FQNEAQ. The CDR3 covers 13 residues. The CDR3 region is CASSLTRNTEAFF. DNA for the CDR3: TGTGCCAGCAGCCTTACACGGAACACTGAAGCTTTCTTT.

Here the CDR3 reads CASSSTRETPQYF. Here the CDR3 DNA reads TGTGCCAGCAGTTCTACCCGGGAGACGCCCCAGTACTTC. The V and J genes are TRBV6-5 and TRBJ2-5, with D possibly matching TRBD2 (6 bases). V was shortened by 4 bases and J by 9 bases, with 15 bases between the two germline ends. The CDR3 runs 13 residues. Germline V gene sequence: CDR1 MNHEY, CDR2 SVGAGI.

The CDR3 sequence: CASSEPQGVDTEAFF. The CDR3 nucleotides read TGTGCCAGCAGTGAACCACAGGGGGTGGACACTGAAGCTTTCTTT. The chain links TRBV2 to TRBJ1-1; 8 bases agree with TRBD1. The germline V gene has CDR1 SNHLY and CDR2 FYNNEI. The trim removed 2 bases at V and 3 bases at J, leaving 5 bases unmatched. The CDR3 runs 15 residues.

The chain employs TRBV3-1 (or the pseudogene TRBV3-2) and TRBJ1-2; weak D call: TRBD1 (5 bases). V dropped 5 bases and J dropped 3 bases, with 16 bases sitting between them. The germline CDR1 and CDR2 sequences are LGHDT and YNNKEL (reference sequence). This CDR3 region has 15 residues. CDR3 DNA sequence: TGTGCCAGCAGCTCAAGTGCGGGAGGGGACTATGGCTACACCTTC. It codes for CASSSSAGGDYGYTF.

This clone has only one observation. V is TRBV9 and J is TRBJ2-3; TRBD1 aligns across 7 bases. The CDR3 has 16 residues. Germline V gene lookup returns CDR1 SGDLS and CDR2 YYNGEE. Trimming took 4 bases from V and 5 from J; bases not matched to a gene: 13. CDR3 loop: CASSPRQGGYVDTQYF. CDR3 coding DNA: TGTGCCAGCAGCCCCCGACAGGGTGGATACGTAGATACGCAGTATTTT.

This clone has only one observation. The CDR3: CASSDVQGSSTEAFF. CDR3 nucleotides: TGCGCCAGCAGTGATGTCCAGGGATCATCCACTGAAGCTTTCTTT. This rearrangement joins TRBV10-2 to TRBJ1-1; tentative D call: TRBD1 (5 bases). CDR1 is WSHSY and CDR2 is SAAADI in the germline V gene. The length of the CDR3 is 15 residues. Trimming cost V 3 bases and J 4 bases, with 15 bases left between them.

The chain recombines TRBV10-2 with TRBJ2-5; TRBD2 matches at 13 bases. Trimming took 5 bases from V and 6 from J; bases not matched to a gene: 9. The germline V gene encodes CDR1 WSHSY and CDR2 SAAADI. The CDR3 covers 16 residues. The CDR3 region is CASSHQGTSGDQTQYF. The CDR3 nucleotides are TGCGCCAGCAGTCATCAGGGGACTAGCGGGGATCAGACCCAGTACTTC.

The rearrangement links TRBV6-6 to TRBJ1-6, with 8 nucleotides matching TRBD1. After removal of 5 bases from V and 7 bases from J, the junction contained 7 bases not matched to a gene. This CDR3 contains 15 residues. CDR1 is MNHNY and CDR2 is SVGAGI in the germline V gene (reference sequence). The chain's CDR3 is CASSPRGPENSPLHF. The CDR3 bases are TGTGCCAGCAGTCCCAGGGGGCCGGAGAATTCACCCCTCCACTTT.

The V and J genes are TRBV11-2 and TRBJ1-1; the D gene is possibly TRBD1 (6 bases). CDR1 SGHAT and CDR2 FQNNGV come from the germline V gene. There are 16 residues in the CDR3. Trimming removed 1 base from V and 1 base from J, with 13 bases in between. Here the CDR3 DNA reads TGTGCCAGCAGCTTAGGGATTGACAGGTGGAACACTGAAGCTTTCTTT. It specifies CASSLGIDRWNTEAFF.

This rearrangement joins TRBV6-6 to TRBJ2-7, with 8 positions matching TRBD1. The CDR3 extends over 14 amino acids. Germline values: CDR1 MNHNY, CDR2 SVGAGI (reference sequence). V lost 4 bases to trimming and J lost 2 bases; unmatched junction nucleotides: 4. The CDR3 DNA sequence: TGTGCCAGCAGTTTCCTACAGGGGGCCTACGAGCAGTACGTC. It codes for CASSFLQGAYEQYV.

This chain links TRBV28 with TRBJ1-2; a weak D match, TRBD1 (5 bases). The length of the CDR3 is 15 residues. The germline CDR1 and CDR2 sequences are MDHEN and SYDVKM. V was pared by 6 bases and J by 3 bases, with 17 bases between. The CDR3 reads CASSLPGGPDYGYTF. The CDR3, as DNA: TGTGCCAGCAGCCTTCCGGGGGGTCCCGACTATGGCTACACCTTC.

This clone turned up a few times. The chain uses TRBV2 and TRBJ1-1; D uncertain. V gave up 5 bases and J gave up 2 bases, with 15 bases separating them. Germline-derived CDR1 and CDR2 are SNHLY and FYNNEI. This CDR3 is 15 amino acids long. This CDR3 reads CASSSSRAGNTEAFF. The CDR3 DNA reads as TGTGCCAGCAGTAGTTCGCGGGCAGGCAACACTGAAGCTTTCTTT.

Only a few counts were recorded for this clone. The chain couples TRBV2 to TRBJ1-5, with D possibly TRBD1 on 6 matching bases. The CDR3 spans 15 residues. Germline CDR1 reads SNHLY; CDR2 reads FYNNEI. The V end lost 8 bases, the J end lost 0 bases, and 14 bases lay between the germline ends. CDR3 in amino acids: CASLRQVNSNQPQHF. In nucleotides, the CDR3 is TGTGCCAGCCTGAGACAGGTTAATAGCAATCAGCCCCAGCATTTT.

The V gene is TRBV29-1, the J gene TRBJ1-5; D is unclear. Germline CDR1 SQVTM, CDR2 ANQGSEA. The length of the CDR3 is 13 residues. V dropped 5 bases and J dropped 5 bases, with 13 bases sitting between them. CDR3 DNA sequence: TGCAGCGTTCGAACGACATTAGATCAGCCCCAGCATTTT. This codes for CSVRTTLDQPQHF.

The chain couples TRBV5-1 to TRBJ2-6, with TRBD2 as a possible D gene (6 bases). The V gene lost 2 bases and the J gene lost 0 bases, with 15 bases spanning the gap. Germline values: CDR1 SGHRS, CDR2 YFSETQ. This CDR3 has 18 amino acids. DNA for the CDR3: TGCGCCAGCAGCTTCGGGCCCTCCGGGGGCTCTGGGGCCAACGTCCTGACTTTC. Amino acid sequence: CASSFGPSGGSGANVLTF.